These 20 T cell receptor beta chains were all obtained from the same sample, sequenced in a study of T cell repertoires in cytomegalovirus infection. Their antigens are not known. TCRdb re-called the reads with MiXCR, one entry per CDR3 protein. The table lists approximately 1,000,000 distinct CDR3 sequences, 31% of them singletons, with around an eighth in the top ten. The material sequenced was cultured CD8+ T cells from PBMCs, taken from culture after CMV antigen stimulation. All receptors derive from a human donor in good health (CMV status not recorded). Some clones in this sample may be carry-over from other donors' samples.

Only a few counts were recorded for this clonotype. V gene TRBV27 combines with J gene TRBJ2-2; the match to TRBD2 covers 12 bases. The CDR3 has 16 residues. Unmatched junction bases numbered 11, after V lost 10 bases and J lost 5 bases. The V gene's germline CDR1 is MNHEY and CDR2 SMNVEV (reference sequence). Here the CDR3 DNA reads TGTGCCATCGGACTAGCGGGGAGTGGGGGGACCGGGGAGCTGTTTTTT. Translated: CAIGLAGSGGTGELFF.

This rearrangement joins TRBV19 to TRBJ2-3; TRBD2 agrees at 9 bases. The CDR3 extends over 16 amino acids. J was trimmed by 2 bases and V by 7 bases; bases with no gene match: 10. The germline V gene has CDR1 LNHDA and CDR2 SQIVND (reference sequence). DNA for the CDR3: TGTGCCAGTACTAGCGGGGTGGCGAAACCCACAGATACGCAGTATTTT. Translated: CASTSGVAKPTDTQYF.

Concerning this clonotype: The junction does not match germline at one end; this may be a read error. The chain carries TRBV7-6 and TRBJ2-5; 11 bases match TRBD2. Germline-derived CDR1 and CDR2 are SGHVS and FNYEAQ. The CDR3 contains 16 residues. The DNA for the CDR3 is TGTGCTAGCAGCTGGACAACTAGCGGGGGTAGTGAGACCCAGTACTTC. The encoded protein is CASSWTTSGGSETQYF.

This clonotype was seen at least ten times. Sequence at one end of the junction differs from germline and may be a read error. The chain couples TRBV5-1 to TRBJ2-1; 9 bases align to TRBD1. This CDR3 is built from 14 residues. CDR1 is SGHRS and CDR2 is YFSETQ in the germline V gene. The CDR3 reads CASSLGQGDNEQFF. The CDR3 bases are TGTGCCAGCAGCCTGGGACAGGGCGACAATGAGCAGTTCTTC.

This clonotype was observed many times. The V call is TRBV7-8, the J call TRBJ1-2; D might be TRBD1 (6 bases). This CDR3 is 16 amino acids long. Deletions cut 5 bases from V and 0 bases from J, with 16 bases between. CDR1 is SGHVS and CDR2 is FQNEAQ in the germline V gene. The DNA of the CDR3 is TGTGCCAGCAGCCCTAGCTACGGGGGGCCTAACTATGGCTACACCTTC. It specifies CASSPSYGGPNYGYTF. Complete variable domain (other parts from reference TRBV7-8 and TRBJ1-2): GAGVSQSPRYKVAKRGQDVALRCDPISGHVSLFWYQQALGQGPEFLTYFQNEAQLDKSGLPSDRFFAERPEGSVSTLKIQRTQQEDSAVYLCASSPSYGGPNYGYTFGSGTRLTVV.

J is TRBJ1-4 and V is TRBV9; no reliable D call. The germline CDR1 and CDR2 sequences are SGDLS and YYNGEE. V shed 4 bases and J shed 7 bases, with 17 bases lying between them. The CDR3 totals 15 residues. The DNA for the CDR3 is TGTGCCAGCAGCCCCGGTCCCGCGGCGGGTGAAAAACTGTTTTTT. Translated: CASSPGPAAGEKLFF.

This clonotype has just a few counts. The rearrangement joins TRBV6-6 to TRBJ1-6; no reliable D call. Germline V CDR1 and CDR2: MNHNY, SVGAGI (reference sequence). The CDR3 length is 16 residues. Trimming pared 7 bases from V and 0 bases from J, leaving 13 bases between. CDR3 loop: CASINYISSYNSPLHF. The CDR3 DNA is TGTGCCAGCATCAACTACATTAGCTCCTATAATTCACCCCTCCACTTT.

The chain carries TRBV6-5 and TRBJ2-5, with 8 bases aligning to TRBD1. Germline V gene sequence: CDR1 MNHEY, CDR2 SVGAGI. The CDR3 totals 14 residues. V dropped 0 bases and J dropped 4; count of bases not matched to a gene: 1. CDR3 amino acids: CASSYSDRGETQYF. The CDR3 nucleotides read TGTGCCAGCAGTTACTCTGACAGGGGAGAGACCCAGTACTTC.

In this sample, this clonotype turned up many times. The gene calls are TRBV6-5 and TRBJ2-3; possibly TRBD2 for D (6 bases). The ends were cut back, 2 bases at V and 6 bases at J, with 18 bases in the middle. The CDR3 covers 16 residues. The germline CDR1 and CDR2 sequences are MNHEY and SVGAGI. As DNA, the CDR3 is TGTGCCAGCAGTTACCCGACTAACGGGGGAAGGGATACGCAGTATTTT. It codes for CASSYPTNGGRDTQYF.

There are many counts of this clonotype. V gene TRBV27 combines with J gene TRBJ1-2, with 10 bases fitting TRBD1. The CDR3 loop spans 14 amino acids. Trimming removed 3 bases from V and 7 bases from J; junction bases left unmatched: 5. Per germline, CDR1 MNHEY and CDR2 SMNVEV (reference sequence). The CDR3 sequence: CASSLGTGAGGYTF. CDR3 coding DNA: TGTGCCAGCAGTTTGGGGACAGGGGCCGGTGGCTACACCTTC.

This clonotype has only a few counts. The chain links TRBV7-9 to TRBJ1-2, with 7 nucleotides matching TRBD1. Germline lookup yields CDR1 SEHNR and CDR2 FQNEAQ (reference sequence). CDR3 length equals 15 residues. The V gene end was trimmed by 2 bases and the J gene end by 2 bases; junction bases not matched to a gene: 5. Here the CDR3 DNA reads TGTGCCAGCAGCTTAATAGACAGGGCGAACTATGGCTACACCTTC. Amino acid sequence: CASSLIDRANYGYTF.

The table lists this clonotype with many counts. The CDR3 coding sequence is TGTGCCAGCAGCTTAGAGAATTCACCCCTCCACTTT. Protein product: CASSLENSPLHF. The genes are TRBV7-9 and TRBJ1-6; D remains unclear. V was cut by 1 base and J by 7 bases, with 2 bases left in between. Looked up from germline, CDR1 is SEHNR and CDR2 is FQNEAQ (reference sequence). The length of the CDR3 is 12 residues.

The V and J genes are TRBV6-6 and TRBJ2-7; D assignment may be TRBD1 or TRBD2 (6 bases each). The CDR3 covers 16 residues. Germline CDR1 and CDR2: MNHNY and SVGAGI (reference sequence). V was cut by 4 bases and J by 2 bases, with 18 bases left in between. Written as DNA, the CDR3 is TGTGCCAGCAGTTCTCGCTTAAGGGGGGATACCTACGAGCAGTACGTC. Protein: CASSSRLRGDTYEQYV.

This clonotype was counted many times. The chain has TRBV7-6 and TRBJ2-2, with D perhaps matching TRBD2 (5 bases). Germline values: CDR1 SGHVS, CDR2 FNYEAQ. The CDR3 runs 15 residues. Trimming removed 5 bases from V and 0 bases from J, with 10 bases in between. CDR3 sequence: CASSPGLSNTGELFF. As DNA, the CDR3 is TGTGCCAGCAGCCCAGGACTCTCGAACACCGGGGAGCTGTTTTTT.

In DNA, the CDR3 is TGTGCCAGCAGTTTAACACGGTCGAAGGTGTACGAGCAGTACGTC. As protein: CASSLTRSKVYEQYV. The rearrangement uses TRBV5-5 and TRBJ2-7; D not resolved. Trimming removed 5 bases at V and 4 bases at J, with 19 bases between. Germline V gives CDR1 SGHKS, CDR2 YYEKEE (reference sequence). CDR3 length equals 15 residues.

This clonotype turned up a few times. J is TRBJ1-1 and V is TRBV10-3, with TRBD1 matching 9 bases. V lost 6 bases and J lost 0; bases outside the gene matches: 5. The germline CDR1 and CDR2 sequences are ENHRY and SYGVKD. There are 15 residues in the CDR3. The CDR3, as DNA: TGTGCCATCAGAGGGACAGGGCACATGAACACTGAAGCTTTCTTT. Protein: CAIRGTGHMNTEAFF.

This clonotype came up many times. The chain links TRBV7-4 to TRBJ2-7, with TRBD2 matching 7 bases. CDR1 is SGHVT, CDR2 SQSDAQ, per germline. CDR3 length: 14 amino acids. V was pared by 4 bases and J by 3 bases, with 6 bases of the junction left unmatched. In nucleotides, the CDR3 is TGTGCCAGCAGCTCATCGCGGGAGATCTACGAGCAGTACTTC. It codes for CASSSSREIYEQYF. The variable domain in full, with the rest retrieved from reference TRBV7-4 and TRBJ2-7, is GAGVSQSPRYKVAKRGRDVALRCDSISGHVTLYWYRQTLGQGSEVLTYSQSDAQRDKSGRPSGRFSAERPERSVSTLKIQRTEQGDSAVYLCASSSSREIYEQYFGPGTRLTVT.

The chain is built from TRBV6-1 and TRBJ1-2; tentatively, D is TRBD1 (6 bases). The CDR3 runs 12 residues. V dropped 7 bases and J dropped 8 bases, with 14 bases sitting between them. The germline V gene encodes CDR1 MNHNS and CDR2 SASEGT. The CDR3 DNA follows: TGTGCCAGCATGAGAGGGACACCCGGCTACACCTTC. It encodes CASMRGTPGYTF.

This clonotype showed up just a few times. The chain links TRBV6-5 to TRBJ2-5, with TRBD2 identical over 7 bases. CDR3 length: 15 amino acids. From germline, CDR1 is MNHEY and CDR2 SVGAGI. V was pared by 1 base and J by 4 bases, with 6 bases of the junction left unmatched. The CDR3 sequence: CASSYLLADGETQYF. The CDR3 DNA reads as TGTGCCAGCAGTTACTTGCTAGCGGACGGAGAGACCCAGTACTTC.

The CDR3 DNA follows: TGTGCCAGCAGCGAATTTAGCGGCAATGAGCAGTTCTTC. It codes for CASSEFSGNEQFF. The chain joins TRBV6-1 to TRBJ2-1; D possibly corresponds to TRBD2 (6 bases). The CDR3 is made up of 13 amino acids. Germline CDR1 reads MNHNS; CDR2 reads SASEGT. Trimming took off 6 bases at V and 6 bases at J, with 12 bases between the two ends.